These 19 T cell receptor beta chains originate from one sample sequenced in a study of monozygotic twins with inflammatory bowel disease. TCRdb reprocessed the 5' RACE reads; each CDR3 protein has one entry and no DNA is given. The repertoire table contains approximately 330,000 distinct CDR3 sequences. Material for sequencing was blood. These receptors all come from a human donor with ulcerative colitis or Crohn's disease, or a healthy co-twin of an affected twin (not recorded which).

V and J are TRBV9 and TRBJ2-2; the TRBD1 assignment by TCRdb is unverifiable without DNA. The CDR3 totals 18 residues. The V gene's germline CDR1 is SGDLS and CDR2 YYNGEE. CDR3 residues: CASSVVVGGGWNTGELFF.

The chain links TRBV29-1 to TRBJ2-2; checking the TCRdb D call of TRBD1 is not possible without DNA. CDR1 and CDR2 from the germline V gene are SQVTM and ANQGSEA. CDR3 size: 15 residues. The chain's CDR3 is CSVSPGQGLVWELFF.

V and J are TRBV7-3 and TRBJ2-2; TCRdb's D call of TRBD1 is untestable without DNA. The germline V gene has CDR1 SGHTA and CDR2 FQGTGA. CDR3 length equals 16 residues. The CDR3 reads CASSFRGLPNTGELFF.

This chain joins TRBV18 and TRBJ2-7. CDR1 KGHSH and CDR2 LQKENI come from the germline V gene. This CDR3 has 15 residues. The CDR3 loop reads CASSPPWDNSYEQYF.

The chain has TRBV4-3 and TRBJ2-7; TCRdb proposes TRBD2, but this gene call is untestable without DNA. The CDR3 is made up of 13 amino acids. CDR1 is LGHNA and CDR2 is YSLEER in the germline V gene. Here the CDR3 reads CASSQRQGGEQYF.

The chain has TRBV5-1 and TRBJ1-5. The CDR3 is 15 amino acids. Germline V CDR1 and CDR2: SGHRS, YFSETQ. CDR3 protein: CASSHAGEKDQPQHF.

V gene TRBV29-1 combines with J gene TRBJ2-2. The germline CDR1 and CDR2 sequences are SQVTM and ANQGSEA. The CDR3 covers 13 residues. The CDR3 loop is CSVALAQTGELFF.

V gene TRBV4-1 combines with J gene TRBJ2-5. Germline V gene sequence: CDR1 MGHRA, CDR2 YSYEKL. The CDR3 is 16 residues long. The CDR3 sequence is CASSQVDLTSYGTQYF.

The chain joins TRBV18 to TRBJ2-7. The germline V gene encodes CDR1 KGHSH and CDR2 LQKENI. The CDR3 length is 12 residues. The CDR3 is CASSPRTDQQYF. The variable domain in full, with the rest retrieved from reference TRBV18 and TRBJ2-7, is NAGVMQNPRHLVRRRGQEARLRCSPMKGHSHVYWYRQLPEEGLKFMVYLQKENIIDESGMPKERFSAEFPKEGPSILRIQQVVRGDSAAYFCASSPRTDQQYFGPGTRLTVT.

This rearrangement joins TRBV11-2 to TRBJ2-5; no DNA is available, so the TRBD1 call from TCRdb remains unchecked. From germline, CDR1 is SGHAT and CDR2 FQNNGV. The CDR3 sequence is 15 residues long. CDR3 sequence reads: CASTLWGQGEETQYF. Based on the CDR3 plus reference TRBV11-2 and TRBJ2-5, the full variable domain is EAGVAQSPRYKIIEKRQSVAFWCNPISGHATLYWYQQILGQGPKLLIQFQNNGVVDDSQLPKDRFSAERLKGVDSTLKIQPAKLEDSAVYLCASTLWGQGEETQYFGPGTRLLVL.

This sequence joins TRBV21-1 and TRBJ2-7; TCRdb reports TRBD1, a call that lacks DNA to check it against. TRBV21-1 is flagged as a pseudogene. The CDR3 contains 16 residues. The CDR3 here is CASSRGAGQGANEQYF.

V and J are TRBV5-1 and TRBJ1-1. The CDR3 consists of 17 residues. Germline V gene lookup returns CDR1 SGHRS and CDR2 YFSETQ. The CDR3 spells CASSSPSNLGRNTEAFF.

The chain's CDR3 is CASSRSNSGVNSHLHF. This rearrangement joins TRBV5-1 to TRBJ1-6. The germline V gene has CDR1 SGHRS and CDR2 YFSETQ. The length of the CDR3 is 16 residues.

The V gene is TRBV5-1, the J gene TRBJ1-1; TCRdb's D gene call, TRBD1, goes unchecked for lack of DNA. Germline loops: CDR1 SGHRS, CDR2 YFSETQ. CDR3 size: 15 residues. The CDR3 protein is CASSSDRAGNTEAFF.

This chain links TRBV28 with TRBJ2-1; TCRdb gives TRBD2 as the D gene, but with no DNA this cannot be confirmed. The CDR3 is made up of 16 amino acids. Germline V gives CDR1 MDHEN, CDR2 SYDVKM. CDR3 protein: CASSATSGGVRNEQFF.

The J gene is TRBJ1-6, the V gene TRBV7-2; with no DNA, the TCRdb D assignment of TRBD1 cannot be verified. Per the germline V gene, CDR1 is SGHTA and CDR2 is FQGNSA. CDR3 length: 15 residues. CDR3 sequence: CASSLDRGNNSPLHF. Full variable domain (outside the CDR3, taken from reference TRBV7-2 and TRBJ1-6): GAGVSQSPSNKVTEKGKDVELRCDPISGHTALYWYRQSLGQGLEFLIYFQGNSAPDKSGLPSDRFSAERTGGSVSTLTIQRTQQEDSAVYLCASSLDRGNNSPLHFGNGTRLTVT.

The V gene is TRBV28, the J gene TRBJ2-3; TCRdb gives TRBD1 as the D gene, but with no DNA this cannot be confirmed. Germline CDR1 reads MDHEN; CDR2 reads SYDVKM. The CDR3 totals 13 residues. The chain's CDR3 is CASRQGFTDTQYF.

The chain links TRBV7-9 to TRBJ1-1; TCRdb lists TRBD1, though no DNA is available to test this call. There are 16 residues in the CDR3. Germline assignment: CDR1 SEHNR and CDR2 FQNEAQ (reference sequence). This CDR3 is CASTKVQGNMNTEAFF.

The V gene is TRBV5-5, the J gene TRBJ1-1. The V gene's germline CDR1 is SGHKS and CDR2 YYEKEE (reference sequence). The CDR3 extends over 14 amino acids. The CDR3 sequence: CASSAFRKNTEAFF.